This note documents a single T cell receptor (beta chain) sequence. The data originate from a study of CD8 T cells in Susac syndrome. RNA was extracted with the RNeasy kit, and a quantity of about 0.45 to 1 ug was reverse transcribed using random hexamers. Multiplex PCR with immunoSEQ amplified the TCR beta CDR3 across 54 Vbeta and 13 Jbeta. TCRdb re-analysed the immunoSEQ multiplex PCR reads in MiXCR, keeping a single row per CDR3 protein. The table includes about 76,000 distinct CDR3 sequences, roughly 90% detected once. The CDR3 covers 14 residues. CDR1 is MGHRA, CDR2 YSYEKL, per germline. V was pared by 3 bases and J by 1 base, with 2 bases of the junction left unmatched. CD8+ and CD4+ T cells from blood underwent TCR beta sequencing, which was carried out in a high-throughput format. Isolation of CD8+ and CD4+ T cells was performed negatively, whereas enrichment of TEMRA cells was done by FACS.

The TCR sequence derives from a human donor with multiple sclerosis. The sample comprised CD8+ T cells from PBMCs. The chain is built from TRBV4-1 and TRBJ2-5; 7 bases match TRBD2. CDR3 loop: CASSHIAGQETQYF. CDR3 bases: TGCGCCAGCAGCCATATAGCGGGCCAAGAGACCCAGTACTTC.